The 17 T cell receptor beta chains below come from one sample, sequenced in a study of T cell changes during pregnancy in multiple sclerosis. The table came from immunoSEQ multiplex PCR; TCRdb's copy has only in-frame clones and leaves some out. The sample records approximately 100,000 clones, roughly 92% being singletons. Sequenced here: peripheral blood, sampled in the second trimester of pregnancy. The origin of the receptors is a female donor with multiple sclerosis, enrolled in a pregnancy study.

The chain is built from TRBV5-1 and TRBJ2-3, with 9 bases aligning to TRBD1. The germline V gene encodes CDR1 SGHRS and CDR2 YFSETQ. The V gene end was trimmed by 2 bases and the J gene end by 4 bases; junction bases not matched to a gene: 8. The CDR3 consists of 16 residues. CDR3 amino acids: CASSLMGQGKADTQYF. DNA of the CDR3: TGCGCCAGCAGCTTAATGGGACAGGGAAAGGCAGATACGCAGTATTTT.

The gene calls are TRBV19 and TRBJ1-5; 8 bases agree with TRBD1. Trimming at V came to 5 bases and at J to 2 bases, leaving 5 bases not matched to a gene. CDR3 length: 15 amino acids. Germline loops: CDR1 LNHDA, CDR2 SQIVND (reference sequence). The CDR3 DNA follows: TGTGCCAGTAGTTTCCAGGGACAGGGCAATCAGCCCCAGCATTTT. Protein sequence: CASSFQGQGNQPQHF.

J is TRBJ1-4 and V is TRBV29-1; TRBD1 agrees at 8 bases. Losses at the gene ends were 6 bases for V and 10 bases for J; bases not matched to a gene: 13. Germline loops: CDR1 SQVTM, CDR2 ANQGSEA. CDR3 size: 14 residues. The CDR3 sequence: CSVTMIGQGGKLFF. CDR3 DNA sequence: TGCAGCGTAACGATGATAGGACAGGGCGGAAAACTGTTTTTT.

The V gene is TRBV7-5, the J gene TRBJ2-7; TRBD2 reflects the table's D call only, with no check against the DNA. TRBV7-5 is an annotated pseudogene. The length of the CDR3 is 16 residues. The CDR3 reads CVRSLVPSGRSYEQYF. Here the CDR3 DNA reads TGTGTCAGAAGCTTAGTTCCTAGCGGGAGGTCCTACGAGCAGTACTTC.

The chain recombines TRBV9 with TRBJ2-7, with a possible D match to TRBD2 (6 bases). Germline V gene data show CDR1 as SGDLS and CDR2 as YYNGEE. Trimming took 0 bases from V and 6 from J, leaving 13 bases between them. The CDR3 consists of 14 residues. CDR3 DNA sequence: TGTGCCAGCAGCGTAGATTGGATGGGGGGCGAGCAGTACTTC. Translation gives CASSVDWMGGEQYF.

V is TRBV25-1 and J is TRBJ2-7; no firm D call. The germline gives CDR1 MGHDK, CDR2 SYGVNS. The CDR3 contains 15 residues. V lost 2 bases and J 3 bases, leaving 14 bases between the germline ends. The CDR3 coding sequence is TGTGCCAGCAGTGAAGGCGGCAGCCTACACTACGAGCAGTACTTC. The encoded protein is CASSEGGSLHYEQYF.

The J gene is TRBJ2-1, the V gene TRBV7-3, with a weak D call TRBD2 (6 bases). Germline-derived CDR1 and CDR2 are SGHTA and FQGTGA. V was trimmed by 5 bases and J by 10 bases, leaving 12 bases between them. The CDR3 totals 12 residues. CDR3 bases: TGTGCCAGCAGCAAGTCGGGGGAGGAGCAGTTCTTC. Translated: CASSKSGEEQFF.

This clone was counted once. The rearrangement links TRBV9 to TRBJ2-3, with D possibly matching TRBD2 (6 bases). Per germline, CDR1 SGDLS and CDR2 YYNGEE. The CDR3 loop spans 15 amino acids. Between the trimmed V and J ends, which lost 0 bases and 3 bases, there was a span of 11 bases. The DNA for the CDR3 is TGTGCCAGCAGCGTAGACGCGGGATTGACAGATACGCAGTATTTT. Encoded protein: CASSVDAGLTDTQYF. Together with reference TRBV9 and TRBJ2-3, the CDR3 gives the full variable domain: DSGVTQTPKHLITATGQRVTLRCSPRSGDLSVYWYQQSLDQGLQFLIQYYNGEERAKGNILERFSAQQFPDLHSELNLSSLELGDSALYFCASSVDAGLTDTQYFGPGTRLTVL.

The chain couples TRBV6-1 to TRBJ1-3; maybe TRBD1 (5 bases). The CDR3 is 15 residues long. Germline CDR1 and CDR2: MNHNS and SASEGT. Between the trimmed V and J ends, which lost 5 bases and 2 bases, there was a span of 13 bases. CDR3 amino acids: CASSSLRTPGNTIYF. The CDR3, as DNA: TGTGCCAGCAGTTCCTTGCGGACACCTGGAAACACCATATATTTT.

CDR3: CASSPRQGVNEAFF. The DNA of the CDR3 is TGTGCCAGTAGTCCCCGACAGGGGGTTAATGAAGCTTTCTTT. The chain couples TRBV19 to TRBJ1-1; 9 bases are a match to TRBD1. Germline CDR1 LNHDA, CDR2 SQIVND (reference sequence). The CDR3 has 14 amino acids. V dropped 5 bases and J dropped 7; count of bases not matched to a gene: 8.

The chain links TRBV6-5 to TRBJ1-4, with a possible D match to TRBD1 (6 bases). Trimming cost V 2 bases and J 3 bases, with 10 bases left between them. CDR1 MNHEY and CDR2 SVGAGI come from the germline V gene. This CDR3 is 15 amino acids long. In DNA, the CDR3 is TGTGCCAGCAGTTACCAGGGGAATCCTAATGAAAAACTGTTTTTT. Translated, it gives CASSYQGNPNEKLFF.

The chain carries TRBV15 and TRBJ2-6; tentatively, D is TRBD1 (6 bases). Germline V CDR1 and CDR2: LNHNV, YYDKDF (reference sequence). The V gene lost 5 bases and the J gene lost 4 bases, with 9 bases spanning the gap. CDR3 length equals 14 residues. The CDR3 DNA sequence: TGTGCCACCAGCCAGGGGCTCGGGGCCAACGTCCTGACTTTC. Its translation is CATSQGLGANVLTF.

A few counts support this clone. This sequence joins TRBV4-1 and TRBJ1-1, with D uncertain. This CDR3 spans 16 amino acids. Trimming took 3 bases from V and 0 from J, leaving 14 bases between them. Germline V gives CDR1 MGHRA, CDR2 YSYEKL. The CDR3 nucleotides are TGCGCCAGCAGCCACGCCCCGGGATTTCTGAACACTGAAGCTTTCTTT. This codes for CASSHAPGFLNTEAFF.

This clone was detected only once. V and J are TRBV7-9 and TRBJ2-7; D may be TRBD2 (5 bases). The CDR3 is 14 amino acids. V was clipped by 5 bases and J by 5 bases, with 16 bases between them. From germline, CDR1 is SEHNR and CDR2 FQNEAQ (reference sequence). This chain's CDR3 is CASSPADGVDEQYF. DNA of the CDR3: TGTGCCAGCAGCCCCGCCGACGGGGTCGACGAGCAGTACTTC.

This chain uses TRBV6-5 with TRBJ2-5; no clear D gene. The length of the CDR3 is 15 residues. Germline CDR1 reads MNHEY; CDR2 reads SVGAGI. Trimming left V 2 bases short and J 4 bases short, with 14 bases between. The CDR3: CASSYGQAEGETQYF. The CDR3 coding sequence is TGTGCCAGCAGTTACGGCCAGGCCGAAGGAGAGACCCAGTACTTC.

The chain is built from TRBV27 and TRBJ2-7, with 10 bases aligning to TRBD1. V gave up 5 bases and J gave up 4 bases; unmatched junction bases: 5. Germline CDR1 reads MNHEY; CDR2 reads SMNVEV (reference sequence). The CDR3 has 14 amino acids. The CDR3 here is CASSMSGQGYEQYF. Written as DNA, the CDR3 is TGTGCCAGCAGTATGTCGGGACAGGGGTACGAGCAGTACTTC.

The rearrangement joins TRBV19 to TRBJ1-2, with D unresolved. V gave up 7 bases and J gave up 2 bases, with 17 bases separating them. CDR3 length: 15 residues. The germline V gene has CDR1 LNHDA and CDR2 SQIVND (reference sequence). The chain's CDR3 is CASTREVQRNYGYTF. Here the CDR3 DNA reads TGTGCCAGTACCCGGGAGGTCCAACGCAACTATGGCTACACCTTC.